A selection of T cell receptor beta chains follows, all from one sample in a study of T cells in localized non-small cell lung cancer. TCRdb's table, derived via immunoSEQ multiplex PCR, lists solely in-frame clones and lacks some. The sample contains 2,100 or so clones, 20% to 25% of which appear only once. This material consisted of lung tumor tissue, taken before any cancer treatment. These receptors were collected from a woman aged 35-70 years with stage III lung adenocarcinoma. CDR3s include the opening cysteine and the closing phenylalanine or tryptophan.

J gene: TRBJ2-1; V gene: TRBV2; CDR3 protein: CASSFGGAPWDEQFF
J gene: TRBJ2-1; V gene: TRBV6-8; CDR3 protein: CASRPSVGGGYNEQFF
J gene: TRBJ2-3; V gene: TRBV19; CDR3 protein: CASSIDRGDWSTDTQYF
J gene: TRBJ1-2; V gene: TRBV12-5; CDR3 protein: CASVQDGQGINYGYTF
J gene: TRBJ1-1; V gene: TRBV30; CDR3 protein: CAWSVGGEAGAFF
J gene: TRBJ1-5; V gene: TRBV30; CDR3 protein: CAWSSAGNQPQHF
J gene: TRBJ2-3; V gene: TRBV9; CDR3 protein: CASSKSGSTTDTQYF
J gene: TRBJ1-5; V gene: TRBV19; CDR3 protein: CASSITGTAEYSNQPQHF
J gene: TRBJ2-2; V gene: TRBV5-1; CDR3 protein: CASSPDLVSSTGELFF
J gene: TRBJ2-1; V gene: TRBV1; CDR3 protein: CASSQGIRAGAEQFF
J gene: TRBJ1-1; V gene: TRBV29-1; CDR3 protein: CSVCGTPGRGMNTEAFF
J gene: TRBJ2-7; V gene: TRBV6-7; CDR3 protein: CASRWAYEQYF
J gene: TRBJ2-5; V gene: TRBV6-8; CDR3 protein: CASTQLAGGGRETQYF
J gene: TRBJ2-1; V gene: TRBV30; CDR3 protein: CAWSVGGYNEQFF
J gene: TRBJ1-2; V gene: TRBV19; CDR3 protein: CASGHGPGAAVGGYTF
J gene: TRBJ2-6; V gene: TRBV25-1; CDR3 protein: CASSEYRVSGANVLTF
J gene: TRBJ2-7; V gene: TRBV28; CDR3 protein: CASSFSRVRSEQYF
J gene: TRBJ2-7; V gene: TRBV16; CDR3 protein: CASSQDRGDRQYF
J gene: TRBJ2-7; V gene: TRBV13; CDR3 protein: CASSLGRGAYEQYF
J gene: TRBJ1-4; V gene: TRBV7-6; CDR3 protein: CASSPRAGPNEKLFF
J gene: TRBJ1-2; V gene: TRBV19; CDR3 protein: CASSVTGINYGYTF
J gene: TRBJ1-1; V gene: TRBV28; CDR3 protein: CASSPPRSTEAFF
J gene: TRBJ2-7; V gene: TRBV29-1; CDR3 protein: CSVDSSAGVREQYF
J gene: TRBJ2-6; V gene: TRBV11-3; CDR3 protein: CASSLGDSYSGANVLTF
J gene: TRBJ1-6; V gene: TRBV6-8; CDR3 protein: CASSYEVQSPLHF
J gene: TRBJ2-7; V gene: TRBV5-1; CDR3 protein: CASSYRYGGYEQYF
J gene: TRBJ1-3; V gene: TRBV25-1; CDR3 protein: CASSVDSGNTIYF
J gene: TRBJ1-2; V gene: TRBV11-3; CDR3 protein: CASSLLAGGDGYTF
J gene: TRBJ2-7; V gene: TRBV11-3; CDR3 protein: CASSPDRGHSYEQYF
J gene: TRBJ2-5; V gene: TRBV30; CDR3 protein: CAWRNRGRETQYF
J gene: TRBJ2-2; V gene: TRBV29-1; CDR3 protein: CSVQGQANTGELFF
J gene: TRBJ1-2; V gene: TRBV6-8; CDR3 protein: CASRGGQINYGYTF
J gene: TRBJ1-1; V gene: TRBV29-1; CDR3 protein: CSVFDSNTEAFF
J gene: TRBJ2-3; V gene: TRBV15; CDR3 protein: CATSSAVPSTDTQYF
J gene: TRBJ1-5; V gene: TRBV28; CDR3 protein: CASSLPALGGRGSNQPQHF
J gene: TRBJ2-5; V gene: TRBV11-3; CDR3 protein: CASSLPAQVETQYF
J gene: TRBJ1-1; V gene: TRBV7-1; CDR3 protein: CASSLITNTEAFF
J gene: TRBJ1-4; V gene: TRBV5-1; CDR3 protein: CASSLGPSEVEKLFF
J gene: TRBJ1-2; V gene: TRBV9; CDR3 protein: CASSDRQGAGVYTF
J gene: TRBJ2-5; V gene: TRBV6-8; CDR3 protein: CASSFDSGDLEETQYF
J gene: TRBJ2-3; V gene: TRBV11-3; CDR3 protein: CASSWSPEGDTQYF
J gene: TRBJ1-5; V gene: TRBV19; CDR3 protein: CASTVTGGGNQPQHF
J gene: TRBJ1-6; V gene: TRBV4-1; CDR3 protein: CASSQDGRGNSPLHF
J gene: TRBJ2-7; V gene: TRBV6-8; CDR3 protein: CAGQSQGTSYEQYF
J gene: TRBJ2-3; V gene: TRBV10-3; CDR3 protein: CAISESSGRSDTQYF
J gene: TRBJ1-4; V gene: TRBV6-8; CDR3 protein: CASSGLTGSGEKLFF
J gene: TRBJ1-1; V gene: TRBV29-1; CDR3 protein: CSGMTGSATEAFF
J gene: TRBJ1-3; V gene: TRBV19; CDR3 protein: CASSMDRTGGGNTIYF
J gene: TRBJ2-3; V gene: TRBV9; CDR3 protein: CASRGWATDTQYF
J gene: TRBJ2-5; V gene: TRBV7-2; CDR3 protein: CASSLGGMETQYF
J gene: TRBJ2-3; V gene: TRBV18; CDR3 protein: CASSRLASDTQYF
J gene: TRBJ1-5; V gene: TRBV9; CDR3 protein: CASSVTGQDNQPQHF
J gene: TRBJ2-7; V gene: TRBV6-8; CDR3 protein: CASSYPWTDSYEQYF
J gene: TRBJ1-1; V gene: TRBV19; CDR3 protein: CASSSGGVNTEAFF
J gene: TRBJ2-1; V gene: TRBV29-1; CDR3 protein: CSVERASYNEQFF